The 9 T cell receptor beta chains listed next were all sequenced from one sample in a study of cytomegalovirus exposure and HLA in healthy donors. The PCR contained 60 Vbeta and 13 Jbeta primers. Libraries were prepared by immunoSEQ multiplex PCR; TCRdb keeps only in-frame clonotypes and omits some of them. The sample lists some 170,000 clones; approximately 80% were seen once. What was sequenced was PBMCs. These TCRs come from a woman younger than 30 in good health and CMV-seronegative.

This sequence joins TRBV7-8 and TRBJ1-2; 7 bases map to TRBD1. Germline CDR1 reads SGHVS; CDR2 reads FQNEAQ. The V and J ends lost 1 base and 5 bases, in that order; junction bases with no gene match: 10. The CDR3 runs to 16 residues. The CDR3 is CASSLERGLAQYGYTF. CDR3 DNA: TGTGCCAGCAGCTTAGAGAGGGGGCTCGCTCAGTATGGCTACACCTTC. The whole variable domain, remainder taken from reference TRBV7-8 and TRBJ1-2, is GAGVSQSPRYKVAKRGQDVALRCDPISGHVSLFWYQQALGQGPEFLTYFQNEAQLDKSGLPSDRFFAERPEGSVSTLKIQRTQQEDSAVYLCASSLERGLAQYGYTFGSGTRLTVV.

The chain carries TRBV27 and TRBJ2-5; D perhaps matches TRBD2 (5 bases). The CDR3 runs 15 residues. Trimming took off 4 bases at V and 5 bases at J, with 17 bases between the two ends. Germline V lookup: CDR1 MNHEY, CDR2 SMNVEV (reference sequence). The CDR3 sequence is CASSSGLRPRETQYF. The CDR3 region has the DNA TGTGCCAGCAGTTCCGGACTCAGACCAAGGGAGACCCAGTACTTC.

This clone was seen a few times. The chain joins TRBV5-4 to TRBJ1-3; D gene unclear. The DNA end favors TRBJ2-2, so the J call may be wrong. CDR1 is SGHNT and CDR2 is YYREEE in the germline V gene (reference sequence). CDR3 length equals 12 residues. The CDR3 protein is CASSLRSGELFF. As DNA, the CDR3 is TGTGCCAGCAGCTTGCGCTCCGGGGAGCTGTTTTTT.

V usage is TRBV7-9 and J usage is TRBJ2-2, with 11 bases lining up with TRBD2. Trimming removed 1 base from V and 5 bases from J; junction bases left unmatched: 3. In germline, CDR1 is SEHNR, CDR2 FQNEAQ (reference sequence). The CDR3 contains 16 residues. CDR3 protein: CASSLVAGGPTGELFF. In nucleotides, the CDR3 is TGTGCCAGCAGCTTAGTAGCGGGGGGGCCAACCGGGGAGCTGTTTTTT.

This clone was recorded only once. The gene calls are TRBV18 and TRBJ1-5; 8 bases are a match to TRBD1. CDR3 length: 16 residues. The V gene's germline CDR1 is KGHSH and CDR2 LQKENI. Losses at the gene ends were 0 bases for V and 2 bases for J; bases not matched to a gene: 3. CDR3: CASSPPGQGGNQPQHF. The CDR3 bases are TGTGCCAGCTCACCACCCGGACAGGGTGGCAATCAGCCCCAGCATTTT. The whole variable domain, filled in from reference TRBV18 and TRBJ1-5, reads NAGVMQNPRHLVRRRGQEARLRCSPMKGHSHVYWYRQLPEEGLKFMVYLQKENIIDESGMPKERFSAEFPKEGPSILRIQQVVRGDSAAYFCASSPPGQGGNQPQHFGDGTRLSIL.

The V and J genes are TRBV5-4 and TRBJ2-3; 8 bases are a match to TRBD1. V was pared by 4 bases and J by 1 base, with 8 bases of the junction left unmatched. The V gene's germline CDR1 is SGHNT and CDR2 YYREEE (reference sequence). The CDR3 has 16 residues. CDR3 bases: TGTGCCAGCAGCAGCGACCGGGACAGGTGCACAGATACGCAGTATTTT. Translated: CASSSDRDRCTDTQYF.

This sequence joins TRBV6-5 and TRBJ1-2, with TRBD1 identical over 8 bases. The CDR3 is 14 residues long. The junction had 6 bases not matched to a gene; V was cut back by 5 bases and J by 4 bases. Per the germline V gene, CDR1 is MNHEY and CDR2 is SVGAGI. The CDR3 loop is CASSDAGGPYGYTF. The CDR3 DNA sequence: TGTGCCAGCAGTGACGCAGGGGGCCCCTATGGCTACACCTTC.

CDR3 in amino acids: CASSPGQGYGYTF. The CDR3 DNA reads as TGTGCCAGCAGCCCGGGACAGGGCTATGGCTACACCTTC. The genes are TRBV7-2 and TRBJ1-2; 9 bases are a match to TRBD1. The CDR3 sequence is 13 residues long. Germline CDR1 and CDR2: SGHTA and FQGNSA. The V gene end was trimmed by 5 bases and the J gene end by 4 bases; junction bases not matched to a gene: 2.

DNA of the CDR3: TGCGCCAGCAGCTTGGTTGGCGGGGGCCGGGATGAGCAGTTCTTC. This encodes CASSLVGGGRDEQFF. This sequence joins TRBV5-1 and TRBJ2-1; tentative D call: TRBD2 (7 bases). V was trimmed by 0 bases and J by 8 bases, leaving 15 bases between them. Germline V CDR1 and CDR2: SGHRS, YFSETQ. The CDR3 runs to 15 residues.